This T cell receptor (beta chain) is drawn from a study of T cell changes during pregnancy in multiple sclerosis. This CDR3 spans 19 amino acids. The junction had 11 bases not matched to a gene; V was cut back by 4 bases and J by 0 bases. Germline V CDR1 and CDR2: SGHAT, FQNNGV. The table came from immunoSEQ multiplex PCR; TCRdb's copy has only in-frame clones and leaves some out. The repertoire has roughly 57,000 clones, approximately 92% of them found once; the top ten carry approximately 0.69%. The source of this sequence is a female donor with multiple sclerosis, enrolled in a pregnancy study. The sample in question was CD4+ T cells from peripheral blood mononuclear cells, obtained after pregnancy. The genes are TRBV11-2 and TRBJ2-3; 12 nucleotides agree with TRBD2. CDR3 DNA: TGTGCCAGCAGCTCCCGACTAGCGGGGGAGTTTTCTAGCACAGATACGCAGTATTTT. Its translation: CASSSRLAGEFSSTDTQYF.